This TCR beta chain was documented in a study of blood T cell repertoires in COVID-19. Study context: Sample material is recorded as cDNA or gDNA derived from T cells, B-cell-depleted T cells, or PBMCs.

Here immunoSEQ multiplex PCR was the method, and the copy in TCRdb shows in-frame clones only, minus some. The table records around 100,000 clones, 70% to 90% of them present only once. CDR3 length equals 13 residues. The germline gives CDR1 LNHDA, CDR2 SQIVND (reference sequence). The germline V and J ends were trimmed by 7 bases and 0 bases, with 7 bases remaining between them. The specimen sequenced was peripheral blood. The genes are TRBV19 and TRBJ1-3; D is unclear. The TCR was taken from a woman in her fifties or sixties with acute or convalescent COVID-19. CDR3 coding DNA: TGTGCCAGTACGCACACCTCTGGAAACACCATATATTTT. As protein: CASTHTSGNTIYF.